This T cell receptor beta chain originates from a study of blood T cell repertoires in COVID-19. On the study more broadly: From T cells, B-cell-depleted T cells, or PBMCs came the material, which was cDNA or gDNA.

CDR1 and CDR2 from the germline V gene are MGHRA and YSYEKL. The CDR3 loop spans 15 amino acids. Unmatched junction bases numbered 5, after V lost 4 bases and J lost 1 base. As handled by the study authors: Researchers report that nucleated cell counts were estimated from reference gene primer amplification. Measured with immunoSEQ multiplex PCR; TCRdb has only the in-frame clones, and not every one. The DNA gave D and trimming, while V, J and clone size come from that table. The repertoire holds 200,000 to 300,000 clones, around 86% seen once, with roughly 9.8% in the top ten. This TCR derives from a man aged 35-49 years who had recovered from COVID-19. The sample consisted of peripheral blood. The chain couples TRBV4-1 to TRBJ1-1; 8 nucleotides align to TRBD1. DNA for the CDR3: TGCGCCAGCAGCCGAGGACAGGGTCCGAACACTGAAGCTTTCTTT. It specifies CASSRGQGPNTEAFF.